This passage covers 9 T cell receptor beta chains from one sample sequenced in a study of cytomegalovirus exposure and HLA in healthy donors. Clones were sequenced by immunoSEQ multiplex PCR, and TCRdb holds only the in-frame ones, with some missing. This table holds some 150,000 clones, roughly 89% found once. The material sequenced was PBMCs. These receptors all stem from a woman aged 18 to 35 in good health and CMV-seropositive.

The CDR3 here is CASRNRENTGELFF. CDR3 nucleotide sequence: TGTGCCAGCAGGAACAGGGAGAACACCGGGGAGCTGTTTTTT. The chain employs TRBV9 and TRBJ2-2, with a weak D call TRBD1 (6 bases). The CDR3 is 14 residues long. V gave up 5 bases and J gave up 1 base, with 9 bases separating them. Germline CDR1 reads SGDLS; CDR2 reads YYNGEE.

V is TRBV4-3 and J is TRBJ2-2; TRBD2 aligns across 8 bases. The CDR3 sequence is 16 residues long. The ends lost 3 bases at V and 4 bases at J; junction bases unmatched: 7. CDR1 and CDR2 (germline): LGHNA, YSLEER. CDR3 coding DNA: TGCGCCAGCAGCCACTCTCTAACTAGCGGCACCGGGGAGCTGTTTTTT. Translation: CASSHSLTSGTGELFF.

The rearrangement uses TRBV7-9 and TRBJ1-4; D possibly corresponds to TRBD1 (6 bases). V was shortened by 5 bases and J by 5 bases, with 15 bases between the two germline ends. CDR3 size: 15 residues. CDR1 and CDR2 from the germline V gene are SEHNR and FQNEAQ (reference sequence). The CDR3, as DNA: TGTGCCAGCAGCCCCACCGGCACAGGGAATGAAAAACTGTTTTTT. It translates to CASSPTGTGNEKLFF.

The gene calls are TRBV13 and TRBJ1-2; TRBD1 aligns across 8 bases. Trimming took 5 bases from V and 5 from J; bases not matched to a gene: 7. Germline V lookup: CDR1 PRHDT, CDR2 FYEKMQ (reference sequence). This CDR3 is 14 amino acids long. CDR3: CASSRDRLRYGYTF. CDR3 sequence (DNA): TGTGCCAGCAGCAGGGACAGGTTAAGATATGGCTACACCTTC.

CDR3 sequence reads: CASSVERAPGYEQYF. The DNA of the CDR3 is TGTGCCAGCAGCGTAGAGAGGGCACCCGGCTACGAGCAGTACTTC. V gene TRBV9 combines with J gene TRBJ2-7, with D tentatively TRBD2 (5 bases). Germline CDR1 and CDR2: SGDLS and YYNGEE. The length of the CDR3 is 15 residues. Trimming cost V 0 bases and J 3 bases, with 13 bases left between them.

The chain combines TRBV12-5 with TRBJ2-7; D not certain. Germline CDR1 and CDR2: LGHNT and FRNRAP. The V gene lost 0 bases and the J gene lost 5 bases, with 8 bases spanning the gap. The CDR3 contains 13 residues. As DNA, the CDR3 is TGTGCTAGTGGTTTGGTATCTCCCGACGAGCAGTACTTC. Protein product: CASGLVSPDEQYF.

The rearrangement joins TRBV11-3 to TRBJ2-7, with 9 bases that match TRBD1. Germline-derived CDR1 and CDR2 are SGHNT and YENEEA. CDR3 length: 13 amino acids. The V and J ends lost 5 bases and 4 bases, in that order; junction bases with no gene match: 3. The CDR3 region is CASSRGQGYEQYF. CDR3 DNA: TGTGCCAGCAGCCGGGGACAGGGATACGAGCAGTACTTC. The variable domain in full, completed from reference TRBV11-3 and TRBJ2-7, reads EAGVVQSPRYKIIEKKQPVAFWCNPISGHNTLYWYLQNLGQGPELLIRYENEEAVDDSQLPKDRFSAERLKGVDSTLKIQPAELGDSAVYLCASSRGQGYEQYFGPGTRLTVT.

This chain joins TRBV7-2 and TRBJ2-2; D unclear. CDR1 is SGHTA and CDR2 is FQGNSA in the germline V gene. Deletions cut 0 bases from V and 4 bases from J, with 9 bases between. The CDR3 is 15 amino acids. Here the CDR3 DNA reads TGTGCCAGCAGCTTAGCATCTTTCGTCACCGGGGAGCTGTTTTTT. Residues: CASSLASFVTGELFF.

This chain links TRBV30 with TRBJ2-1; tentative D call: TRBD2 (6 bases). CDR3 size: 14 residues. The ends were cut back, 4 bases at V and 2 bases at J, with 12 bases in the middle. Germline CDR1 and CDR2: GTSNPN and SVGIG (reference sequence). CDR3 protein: CAWKGDSPYNEQFF. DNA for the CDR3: TGTGCCTGGAAAGGGGACTCCCCCTACAATGAGCAGTTCTTC.